These T cell receptor beta chains were read from a single sample in a study of cytomegalovirus exposure and HLA in healthy donors. Using immunoSEQ multiplex PCR, the repertoire was profiled, and TCRdb retains in-frame clones only, with some absent. Among fewer than 90,000 clones listed, roughly three quarters were seen once. What was sequenced was PBMCs. Receptor source: a man aged 25-45 years in good health and CMV-seronegative. Each CDR3 is given with its conserved first and last residue. Fields, in order: D gene, V gene, clone size, J gene, CDR3 protein, CDR3 DNA. A D gene is named only where the DNA matches it firmly. Only some rows state a clone size, as once, few, many or a class for expanded clones.

>TRBD2|TRBV28|-|TRBJ2-1
CASSSPAAGEAYNEQFF
TGTGCCAGCAGTTCTCCCGCAGCGGGAGAGGCCTACAATGAGCAGTTCTTC
>TRBD2|TRBV4-1|-|TRBJ2-1
CASSQEGWAGLAAQFF
TGCGCCAGCAGCCAAGAAGGATGGGCGGGACTAGCGGCGCAGTTCTTC
>TRBD2|TRBV5-1|-|TRBJ2-1
CASSFGGAYNEQFF
TGCGCCAGCAGCTTCGGGGGGGCCTACAATGAGCAGTTCTTC
>TRBD1|TRBV5-6|-|TRBJ2-7
CASSSTGADYEQYF
TGTGCCAGCAGCTCGACAGGGGCCGACTACGAGCAGTACTTC
>TRBD2|TRBV19|few|TRBJ2-1
CASSMTSGSLDEQFF
TGTGCCAGTAGTATGACGAGCGGGAGTTTGGATGAGCAGTTCTTC
>-|TRBV6-1|-|TRBJ2-5
CASSNRAEETQYF
TGTGCCAGCAGTAACAGGGCTGAAGAGACCCAGTACTTC
>-|TRBV2|-|TRBJ1-2
CASSLDSNYGYTF
TGTGCCAGCTCTCTAGATTCTAACTATGGCTACACCTTC
>TRBD1|TRBV6-6|-|TRBJ1-1
CATQPDRGVSEAFF
TGTGCCACCCAACCGGACAGGGGGGTTTCTGAAGCTTTCTTT
>TRBD2|TRBV7-9|-|TRBJ2-5
CASSLGRTSGQETQYF
TGTGCCAGCAGCTTAGGTAGGACTAGCGGCCAAGAGACCCAGTACTTC
>TRBD1|TRBV4-3|once|TRBJ1-2
CASSRGTGANYGYTF
TGCGCCAGCAGCCGAGGGACAGGGGCTAACTATGGCTACACCTTC
>-|TRBV2|-|TRBJ1-2
CASSEGWAGTF
TGTGCCAGCAGTGAAGGATGGGCTGGAACCTTC
>-|TRBV4-2|-|TRBJ2-7
CASSQDRRDYEQYF
TGTGCCAGCAGCCAAGACCGACGGGACTACGAGCAGTACTTC
>-|TRBV6-5|-|TRBJ1-1
CASRPAGGTEAFF
TGTGCCAGCAGGCCAGCGGGAGGGACTGAAGCTTTCTTT
>TRBD2|TRBV6-4|-|TRBJ2-1
CASSDSSGGAEQFF
TGTGCCAGCAGTGACTCTAGCGGGGGGGCTGAGCAGTTCTTC
>-|TRBV2|-|TRBJ2-2
CASSHSRLNTGELFF
TGTGCCAGCAGCCATTCGCGGCTTAACACCGGGGAGCTGTTTTTT
>-|TRBV27|-|TRBJ1-5
CASRGGVSQPQHF
TGTGCCAGCAGAGGAGGGGTGAGTCAGCCCCAGCATTTT
>TRBD1|TRBV10-1|-|TRBJ1-2
CASREQGANYGYTF
TGCGCCAGCAGAGAACAGGGGGCTAACTATGGCTACACCTTC
>TRBD2|TRBV9|-|TRBJ2-1
CASSPGGLAVNEQFF
TGTGCCAGCAGCCCCGGTGGACTAGCTGTCAATGAGCAGTTCTTC
>TRBD1|TRBV7-9|-|TRBJ2-7
CATTGQVTNEQYF
TGTGCCACTACTGGACAGGTTACCAACGAGCAGTACTTC
>TRBD2|TRBV5-6|-|TRBJ2-7
CASSLYGEGTYEQYF
TGTGCCAGCAGCCTTTATGGGGAGGGGACCTACGAGCAGTACTTC
>-|TRBV6-1|-|TRBJ1-1
CASSPRGGNLGEAFF
TGTGCCAGCAGTCCTCGGGGAGGTAACTTAGGTGAAGCTTTCTTT
>TRBD1|TRBV18|-|TRBJ1-2
CASSPGDRLSGYTF
TGTGCCAGCTCACCTGGGGACAGACTCAGCGGCTACACCTTC
>TRBD2|TRBV7-2|-|TRBJ2-3
CASSLTGPVAGGDTQYF
TGTGCCAGCAGCCTCACAGGACCGGTCGCGGGAGGAGATACGCAGTATTTT
>-|TRBV7-9|few|TRBJ1-1
CASSHTTEAFF
TGTGCCAGCAGCCACACCACTGAAGCTTTCTTT
>TRBD1|TRBV4-2|-|TRBJ1-5
CASSRLGQRRGQPQHF
TGTGCCAGCAGCCGACTGGGACAGCGACGGGGACAGCCCCAGCATTTT
>-|TRBV4-1|-|TRBJ2-1
CASSHSHNVNNEQFF
TGCGCCAGCTCCCACAGTCATAACGTAAACAATGAGCAGTTCTTC
>-|TRBV5-8|-|TRBJ1-1
CASSFGAGTEAFF
TGTGCCAGCAGCTTTGGGGCTGGCACTGAAGCTTTCTTT
>-|TRBV2|-|TRBJ2-1
CASSVWLYNEQFF
TGTGCCAGCAGTGTATGGCTTTACAATGAGCAGTTCTTC
>TRBD1|TRBV6-1|once|TRBJ1-5
CASRVQGADQPQHF
TGTGCCAGCAGGGTTCAGGGGGCCGATCAGCCCCAGCATTTT
>-|TRBV10-2|-|TRBJ1-3
CASSVHSGNTIYF
TGCGCCAGCAGTGTACACTCTGGAAACACCATATATTTT
>TRBD1|TRBV5-1|-|TRBJ2-3
CASSDRTGSTDTQYF
TGCGCCAGCAGCGATCGGACAGGTAGTACAGATACGCAGTATTTT
>-|TRBV19|-|TRBJ2-7
CASSLRFVSYEQYF
TGTGCCAGTAGCCTCCGGTTCGTCTCCTACGAGCAGTACTTC
>TRBD1|TRBV19|once|TRBJ1-1
CASTKGQGNTEAFF
TGTGCCAGTACCAAAGGACAGGGGAACACTGAAGCTTTCTTT
>-|TRBV2|-|TRBJ1-4
CASSLEGRGKLFF
TGTGCCAGCAGTTTAGAAGGGAGGGGAAAACTGTTTTTT
>TRBD2|TRBV14|-|TRBJ2-5
CASSQDGKTSGRAGEETQYF
TGTGCCAGCAGCCAAGATGGGAAGACTAGCGGGAGGGCCGGCGAAGAGACCCAGTACTTC
>-|TRBV7-9|-|TRBJ2-3
CASTNSLVDTQYF
TGTGCCAGCACGAACAGCCTTGTAGATACGCAGTATTTT
>-|TRBV25-1|-|TRBJ2-1
CASRKQGNNEQFF
TGTGCCAGCAGAAAACAGGGAAACAATGAGCAGTTCTTC
>-|TRBV23-1|-|TRBJ1-2
CASSQLMDTSNYGYTF
TGCGCCAGCAGTCAACTAATGGACACGTCTAACTATGGCTACACCTTC
>-|TRBV4-1|-|TRBJ2-7
CASSQEAGASYEQYF
TGCGCCAGCAGCCAAGAGGCAGGGGCCTCCTACGAGCAGTACTTC
>TRBD2|TRBV2|-|TRBJ2-3
CASSVGLVPFIGTDTQYF
TGTGCCAGCAGTGTTGGACTAGTCCCTTTCATAGGCACAGATACGCAGTATTTT
>TRBD2|TRBV5-4|once|TRBJ2-5
CASSLAPLAGGPQETQYF
TGTGCCAGCAGCTTGGCCCCACTAGCGGGGGGGCCTCAAGAGACCCAGTACTTC
>-|TRBV6-1|-|TRBJ2-7
CASSEPRGHLSSYEQYF
TGTGCCAGCAGTGAACCTAGGGGACACTTGAGCTCCTACGAGCAGTACTTC
>TRBD2|TRBV28|-|TRBJ2-1
CASNTGTSGRNEQFF
TGTGCCAGCAACACCGGGACTAGCGGGAGGAATGAGCAGTTCTTC
>-|TRBV15|once|TRBJ2-5
CATSRVHFEETQYF
TGTGCCACCAGCAGAGTACATTTCGAAGAGACCCAGTACTTC
>TRBD1|TRBV2|once|TRBJ1-1
CASSADRGVGTEAFF
TGTGCCAGCAGTGCTGACAGGGGAGTGGGCACTGAAGCTTTCTTT
>-|TRBV5-6|few|TRBJ2-1
CASSFAGLSYNEQFF
TGTGCCAGCAGCTTTGCGGGACTTTCCTACAATGAGCAGTTCTTC
>TRBD1|TRBV7-6|-|TRBJ2-5
CASGTEDRRPETQYF
TGTGCCAGCGGGACCGAGGACAGGAGGCCAGAGACCCAGTACTTC
>-|TRBV7-2|-|TRBJ1-4
CASSEPLTNRRGSNEKLFF
TGTGCCAGCAGCGAACCATTAACAAACCGGAGGGGCTCCAATGAAAAACTGTTTTTT
>-|TRBV5-1|-|TRBJ1-2
CASSLIATGPYGYTF
TGCGCCAGCAGCCTTATCGCGACAGGTCCTTATGGCTACACCTTC
>TRBD1|TRBV7-8|-|TRBJ1-1
CASSKWDRGTEAFF
TGTGCCAGCAGCAAATGGGACAGGGGAACTGAAGCTTTCTTT
>-|TRBV5-4|-|TRBJ1-6
CASSFAGQRNSPLHF
TGTGCCAGCAGCTTCGCAGGACAGCGAAATTCACCCCTCCACTTT
>-|TRBV28|few|TRBJ2-1
CASSPGGRLGRGNEQFF
TGTGCCAGCAGTCCAGGAGGGAGGCTAGGTCGGGGCAATGAGCAGTTCTTC
>-|TRBV7-6|-|TRBJ2-7
CASSLAARTYEQYF
TGTGCCAGCAGCTTAGCGGCGCGGACCTACGAGCAGTACTTC
>TRBD1|TRBV10-3|-|TRBJ1-2
CAIKADRGPPYGYTF
TGTGCCATCAAAGCGGACAGGGGCCCCCCCTATGGCTACACCTTC
>-|TRBV15|-|TRBJ1-1
CATSRGGLDTEAFF
TGTGCCACCAGCAGGGGGGGGCTGGACACTGAAGCTTTCTTT
>-|TRBV21-1|once|TRBJ1-1
CASSNMLGTARCGDTEAFF
TGTGCCAGCAGCAACATGCTCGGGACAGCTCGATGTGGGGACACTGAAGCTTTCTTT
>-|TRBV6-5|-|TRBJ1-3
CASRSSSGNTIYF
TGTGCCAGCAGGTCGAGCTCTGGAAACACCATATATTTT
>TRBD1|TRBV29-1|-|TRBJ2-5
CSVAGTGGETQYF
TGCAGCGTTGCCGGGACAGGAGGCGAGACCCAGTACTTC
>-|TRBV5-6|few|TRBJ2-1
CASSLNREQFF
TGTGCCAGCAGCTTAAACCGGGAGCAGTTCTTC
>-|TRBV7-9|-|TRBJ2-1
CASSLAGHINEQFF
TGTGCCAGCAGCTTAGCGGGACATATAAATGAGCAGTTCTTC